This T cell receptor beta chain was profiled in a study of cytomegalovirus exposure and HLA in healthy donors. Turning to this clone: Its antigen is undetermined.

The study ran its PCR with 60 Vbeta and 13 Jbeta primers. Assay used: immunoSEQ multiplex PCR; TCRdb lists only in-frame clones, some missing. The sample includes roughly 130,000 clones, about 80% seen only once; the top ten take 1%. Study-level findings and limits: Previous analysis showed most TCR beta V segments were productive about 90% or about 30% of the time. A list of 150 or so TCR beta chains associated with cytomegalovirus was given. In a later analysis, 16,951 TCR beta sequences were associated with HLA alleles at 0.05 false discovery rate. In a later analysis, productive TCRs from donors in an Asian-associated ancestry cluster reportedly carried fewer N-insertions than the cohort mean.

The CDR3 spans 17 residues. The V end was cut by 0 bases, the J end by 1 base, with 15 bases between. Germline CDR1 reads LNHNV; CDR2 reads YYDKDF (reference sequence). This TCR was recovered from a man between 40 and 49 years old in good health and CMV-seronegative. The V and J genes are TRBV15 and TRBJ1-2; D call uncertain. The specimen was PBMCs. CDR3 sequence: CATSRDRGGAVNYGYTF. The CDR3 DNA is TGTGCCACCAGCAGAGATCGCGGCGGCGCTGTTAACTATGGCTACACCTTC.